This T cell receptor beta chain was sequenced for a study of graft-versus-host responses after intestinal transplantation. General study results and limits: Allografts carried high graft-versus-host to host-versus-graft clonal ratios in patients having graft-donor T cell macrochimerism. The recipient marrow held GvH clones, and some of them showed up first in ileum or blood.

CDR3 length: 15 residues. Germline lookup yields CDR1 LNHDA and CDR2 SQIVND (reference sequence). After removal of 3 bases from V and 3 bases from J, the junction contained 5 bases not matched to a gene. Here immunoSEQ multiplex PCR was the method, and the copy in TCRdb shows in-frame clones only, minus some. The table lists tens of thousands of clones, roughly 96% of them singletons. This clone was seen more than once but under ten times. Its antigen is still unknown. This clonotype originated in a human donor who was the organ donor for an intestinal transplant. The sample in question was unstimulated CD8+ T cells sorted from spleen or lymph node cells, obtained before transplant. The genes are TRBV19 and TRBJ2-7, with 10 positions matching TRBD1. The CDR3 is CASSIDRDRGYEQYF. For the CDR3, the DNA is TGTGCCAGTAGTATCGATCGGGACAGGGGCTACGAGCAGTACTTC. The full variable domain, its missing parts supplied by reference TRBV19 and TRBJ2-7, is DGGITQSPKYLFRKEGQNVTLSCEQNLNHDAMYWYRQDPGQGLRLIYYSQIVNDFQKGDIAEGYSVSREKKESFPLTVTSAQKNPTAFYLCASSIDRDRGYEQYFGPGTRLTVT.